These 5 T cell receptor beta chains were all obtained from the same sample, sequenced in a study of T cells in Graves' hyperthyroidism and ophthalmopathy. Amplification of TCR beta CDR3 regions used RNA as the template. When the TCR CDR3 underwent first-round RT-PCR, the HTBI primer set was used. TCRdb re-called the multiplex PCR reads through MiXCR, storing one row per CDR3 protein. The sample yields 500,000 or so distinct CDR3 sequences, roughly 17% seen once. The material sequenced was blood. Receptors originate from a woman under 30 with Graves' ophthalmopathy.

Points on this clonotype: A much bigger clone sits one base away, suggesting this may be a read error. For the CDR3, the DNA is TGCAGTGCTTTTCTAGGGACGTGGGGCACTGAAGCTTTCTTT. It is translated as CSAFLGTWGTEAFF. The rearrangement joins TRBV20-1 to TRBJ1-1; a weak D match, TRBD1 (5 bases). CDR1 is DFQATT, CDR2 SNEGSKA, per germline (reference sequence). CDR3 length: 14 residues. V was shortened by 5 bases and J by 4 bases, with 17 bases between the two germline ends.

This clonotype has a handful of counts. The chain joins TRBV5-1 to TRBJ2-5, with D possibly TRBD1 on 5 matching bases. The length of the CDR3 is 12 residues. In germline, CDR1 is SGHRS, CDR2 YFSETQ. The V end lost 4 bases, the J end lost 5 bases, and 9 bases lay between the germline ends. The CDR3 nucleotides are TGCGCCAGCAGCAGGGGCGACGAGACCCAGTACTTC. Translation gives CASSRGDETQYF.

This clonotype was picked up many times. The V and J genes are TRBV12-3 or TRBV12-4 and TRBJ1-6; 9 positions match TRBD1. The ends lost 5 bases at V and 7 bases at J; junction bases unmatched: 12. This CDR3 comprises 17 residues. The CDR3 loop reads CASSPRPPGQGNSPLHF. In nucleotides, the CDR3 is TGTGCCAGCAGTCCGCGTCCTCCGGGACAGGGCAATTCACCCCTCCACTTT.

The V and J genes are TRBV24-1 and TRBJ1-5; 8 bases agree with TRBD1. This CDR3 is built from 16 residues. Trimming at V came to 2 bases and at J to 0 bases, leaving 2 bases not matched to a gene. The germline CDR1 and CDR2 sequences are KGHDR and SFDVKD. The CDR3 is CATSDSDRDSNQPQHF. The CDR3 DNA sequence: TGTGCCACCAGTGATTCGGACAGGGATAGCAATCAGCCCCAGCATTTT.

This chain uses TRBV20-1 with TRBJ1-2; a possible D gene is TRBD1 (5 bases). Germline lookup yields CDR1 DFQATT and CDR2 SNEGSKA (reference sequence). V shed 6 bases and J shed 13 bases, with 12 bases lying between them. This CDR3 comprises 9 residues. Here the CDR3 reads CSAGPGGTF. The CDR3 DNA sequence: TGCAGTGCGGGCCCGGGGGGCACCTTC.